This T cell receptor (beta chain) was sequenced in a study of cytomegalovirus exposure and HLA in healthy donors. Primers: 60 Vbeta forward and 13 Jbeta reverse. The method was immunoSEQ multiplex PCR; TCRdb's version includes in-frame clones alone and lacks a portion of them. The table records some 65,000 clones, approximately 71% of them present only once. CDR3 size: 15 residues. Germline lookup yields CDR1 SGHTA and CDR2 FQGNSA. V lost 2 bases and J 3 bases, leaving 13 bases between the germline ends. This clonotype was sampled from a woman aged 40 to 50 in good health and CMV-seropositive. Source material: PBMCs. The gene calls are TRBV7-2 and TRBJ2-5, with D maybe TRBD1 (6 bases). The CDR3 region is CASSLSWGPEETQYF. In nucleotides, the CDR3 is TGTGCCAGCAGCTTATCCTGGGGGCCAGAAGAGACCCAGTACTTC.